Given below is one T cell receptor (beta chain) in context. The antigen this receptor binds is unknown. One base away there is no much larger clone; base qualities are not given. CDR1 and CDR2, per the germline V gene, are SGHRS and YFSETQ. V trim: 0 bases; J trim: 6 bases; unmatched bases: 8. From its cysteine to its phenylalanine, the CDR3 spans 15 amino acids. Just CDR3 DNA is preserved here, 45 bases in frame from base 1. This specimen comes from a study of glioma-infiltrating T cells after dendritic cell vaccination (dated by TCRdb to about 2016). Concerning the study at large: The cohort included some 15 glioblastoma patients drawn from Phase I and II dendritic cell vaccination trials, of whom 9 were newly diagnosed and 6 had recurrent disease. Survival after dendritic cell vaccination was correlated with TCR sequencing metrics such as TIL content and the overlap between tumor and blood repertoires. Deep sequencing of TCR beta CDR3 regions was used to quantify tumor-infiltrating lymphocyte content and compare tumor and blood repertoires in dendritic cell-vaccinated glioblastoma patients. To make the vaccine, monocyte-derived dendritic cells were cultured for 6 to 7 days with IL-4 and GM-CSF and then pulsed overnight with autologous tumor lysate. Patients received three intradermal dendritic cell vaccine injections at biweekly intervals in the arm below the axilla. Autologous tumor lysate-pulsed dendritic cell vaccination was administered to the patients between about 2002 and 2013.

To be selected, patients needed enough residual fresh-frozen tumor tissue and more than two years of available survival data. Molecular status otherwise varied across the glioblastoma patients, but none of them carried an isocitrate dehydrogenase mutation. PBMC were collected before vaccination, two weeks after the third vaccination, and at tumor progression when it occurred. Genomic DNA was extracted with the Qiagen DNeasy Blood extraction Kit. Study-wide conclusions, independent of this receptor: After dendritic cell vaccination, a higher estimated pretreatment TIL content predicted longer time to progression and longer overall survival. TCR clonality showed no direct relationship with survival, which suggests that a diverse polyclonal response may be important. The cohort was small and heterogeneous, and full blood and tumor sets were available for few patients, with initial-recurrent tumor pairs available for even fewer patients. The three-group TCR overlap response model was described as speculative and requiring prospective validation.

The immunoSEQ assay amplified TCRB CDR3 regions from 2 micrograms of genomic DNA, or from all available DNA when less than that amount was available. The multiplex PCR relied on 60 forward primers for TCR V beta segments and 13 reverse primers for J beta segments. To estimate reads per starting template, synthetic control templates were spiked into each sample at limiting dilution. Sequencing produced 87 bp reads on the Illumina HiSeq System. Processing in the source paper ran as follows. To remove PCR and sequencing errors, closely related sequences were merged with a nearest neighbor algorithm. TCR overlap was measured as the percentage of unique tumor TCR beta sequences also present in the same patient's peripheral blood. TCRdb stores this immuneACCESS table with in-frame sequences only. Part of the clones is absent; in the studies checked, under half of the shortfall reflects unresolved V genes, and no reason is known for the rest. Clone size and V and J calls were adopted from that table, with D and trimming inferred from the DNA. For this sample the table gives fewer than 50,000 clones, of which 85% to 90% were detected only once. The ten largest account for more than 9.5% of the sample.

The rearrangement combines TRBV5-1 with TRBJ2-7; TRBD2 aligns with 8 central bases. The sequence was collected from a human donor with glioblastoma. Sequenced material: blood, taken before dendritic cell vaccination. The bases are TGCGCCAGCAGCTTGGGGTCGGGAGGGCCCCCCGAGCAGTACTTC. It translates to CASSLGSGGPPEQYF.